The clone carrying this TCR beta chain was picked up one time. The antigen remains undetermined. CDR1 DFQATT and CDR2 SNEGSKA come from the germline V gene (reference sequence). The V gene lost 0 bases and the J gene lost 3 bases, with 12 bases spanning the gap. The CDR3 is 15 amino acids. This sample is drawn from a study of vaccination and CD4 T cells after COVID-19. Study at large: There were six male and four female convalescents, and two of them were Hispanic.

This sample's treatment: approximately nine-day PBMC culture with coronavirus spike peptide pools or control peptides (ViraFEST assay). Expansion of antigen-specific T cells with peptide pools by ViraFEST preceded sequencing of TCRs. Every well contained around 2.2 million PBMCs, which were grown with 10 IU/ml IL-2 and roughly 9.7 ug/ml peptide pools. The authors isolated CD4+ T cells by negative selection after less than 12 days of culture. The Oncomine TCR Beta short-read assay was what sequenced the DNA obtained from cultured CD4+ T cells. MiXCR, applied by TCRdb to the PCR reads, yields one record per CDR3 protein. The sample contains over 25,000 distinct CDR3 sequences, approximately 60% of which appear only once.

V usage is TRBV20-1 and J usage is TRBJ1-5; possibly TRBD1 for D (5 bases). The source of this sequence is a human donor who received a COVID-19 vaccine. The specimen was CD4+ T cells from blood, cultured in vitro, collected after SARS-CoV-2 vaccination. In DNA, the CDR3 is TGCAGTGCTAGAGATGGTGCCAGGGACAATCAGCCCCAGCATTTT. Protein sequence: CSARDGARDNQPQHF.